Following are 8 T cell receptor beta chains from one sample sequenced in a study of siplizumab effects on memory and regulatory T cells (dated by TCRdb to the late 2010s). Libraries came from the immunoSEQ multiplex PCR assay. The clones in this table, taken by TCRdb from immuneACCESS, are in-frame only. Not every clone is retained; where verified, under half of the shortfall comes from an unresolved V gene, and the cause of the rest is unknown. This sample gives tens of thousands of clones in total; 96% of them show up just once. The ten largest account for approximately 0.1% of the sample. The sequencing sample was made of naive CD8+ T cells sorted from blood. Per the publication, the cell subset or site label means: unstimulated naive T cells. These receptors were taken from a human donor in good health.

This chain links TRBV7-3 with TRBJ2-7; possible D gene TRBD1, 7 bases. CDR3 size: 13 residues. V lost 4 bases and J lost 5, with 12 bases in between. Looked up from germline, CDR1 is SGHTA and CDR2 is FQGTGA. CDR3 in DNA: TGTGCCAGCAGCTATGGCAGGGGGGACGAGCAGTACTTC. This encodes CASSYGRGDEQYF.

This chain joins TRBV27 and TRBJ1-2; maybe TRBD1 (5 bases). The germline V gene encodes CDR1 MNHEY and CDR2 SMNVEV (reference sequence). The CDR3 length is 14 residues. V lost 11 bases and J lost 2, with 18 bases in between. CDR3 region: CAAGQGTPNYGYTF. The CDR3 region has the DNA TGTGCCGCAGGCCAGGGAACACCGAACTATGGCTACACCTTC.

This chain connects TRBV9 to TRBJ1-4, with 9 bases lining up with TRBD1. CDR3 length: 14 amino acids. In germline, CDR1 is SGDLS, CDR2 YYNGEE. Unmatched junction bases numbered 5, after V lost 3 bases and J lost 8 bases. This CDR3 reads CASSARTGDEKLFF. CDR3 coding DNA: TGTGCCAGCAGCGCCCGGACAGGGGACGAAAAACTGTTTTTT.

CDR3 DNA: TGTGCCAGCAGTTACATGCCGCCACCCGGTACCCAGTACTTC. Its translation is CASSYMPPPGTQYF. The rearrangement uses TRBV6-6 and TRBJ2-5, with D unclear. Trimming left V 2 bases short and J 8 bases short, with 15 bases between. The CDR3 consists of 14 residues. Per germline, CDR1 MNHNY and CDR2 SVGAGI (reference sequence).

This clone was seen just once. The chain links TRBV25-1 to TRBJ1-2; no firm D call. This CDR3 region has 15 residues. With 6 bases removed from V and 4 bases from J, the gap between germline ends came to 18 bases. CDR1 is MGHDK and CDR2 is SYGVNS in the germline V gene. DNA of the CDR3: TGTGCCAGCAGCCCCAATCGGGGTGATGGCTATGGCTACACCTTC. Amino acid sequence: CASSPNRGDGYGYTF.

The chain couples TRBV27 to TRBJ1-5; D is possibly TRBD1 (5 bases). Germline loops: CDR1 MNHEY, CDR2 SMNVEV (reference sequence). V was pared by 5 bases and J by 0 bases, with 17 bases between. The CDR3 consists of 17 residues. CDR3 nucleotides: TGTGCCAGCAGTCAAGGGACGGAATCCTATAGCAATCAGCCCCAGCATTTT. This encodes CASSQGTESYSNQPQHF.

V gene TRBV29-1 combines with J gene TRBJ2-7; no firm D call. Trimming left V 7 bases short and J 9 bases short, with 19 bases between. The germline V gene has CDR1 SQVTM and CDR2 ANQGSEA. CDR3 length equals 12 residues. In nucleotides, the CDR3 is TGCAGCGCCGAGGCAAACGAGGTCGGGCAGTACTTC. Amino acid sequence: CSAEANEVGQYF.

The chain is built from TRBV6-1 and TRBJ2-3; no definite D call. CDR3 size: 17 residues. Trimming pared 5 bases from V and 2 bases from J, leaving 20 bases between. Germline loops: CDR1 MNHNS, CDR2 SASEGT. CDR3 nucleotide sequence: TGTGCCAGCAGTCAAGACCCCCTAGGGTCCCTCACAGATACGCAGTATTTT. Translated: CASSQDPLGSLTDTQYF.